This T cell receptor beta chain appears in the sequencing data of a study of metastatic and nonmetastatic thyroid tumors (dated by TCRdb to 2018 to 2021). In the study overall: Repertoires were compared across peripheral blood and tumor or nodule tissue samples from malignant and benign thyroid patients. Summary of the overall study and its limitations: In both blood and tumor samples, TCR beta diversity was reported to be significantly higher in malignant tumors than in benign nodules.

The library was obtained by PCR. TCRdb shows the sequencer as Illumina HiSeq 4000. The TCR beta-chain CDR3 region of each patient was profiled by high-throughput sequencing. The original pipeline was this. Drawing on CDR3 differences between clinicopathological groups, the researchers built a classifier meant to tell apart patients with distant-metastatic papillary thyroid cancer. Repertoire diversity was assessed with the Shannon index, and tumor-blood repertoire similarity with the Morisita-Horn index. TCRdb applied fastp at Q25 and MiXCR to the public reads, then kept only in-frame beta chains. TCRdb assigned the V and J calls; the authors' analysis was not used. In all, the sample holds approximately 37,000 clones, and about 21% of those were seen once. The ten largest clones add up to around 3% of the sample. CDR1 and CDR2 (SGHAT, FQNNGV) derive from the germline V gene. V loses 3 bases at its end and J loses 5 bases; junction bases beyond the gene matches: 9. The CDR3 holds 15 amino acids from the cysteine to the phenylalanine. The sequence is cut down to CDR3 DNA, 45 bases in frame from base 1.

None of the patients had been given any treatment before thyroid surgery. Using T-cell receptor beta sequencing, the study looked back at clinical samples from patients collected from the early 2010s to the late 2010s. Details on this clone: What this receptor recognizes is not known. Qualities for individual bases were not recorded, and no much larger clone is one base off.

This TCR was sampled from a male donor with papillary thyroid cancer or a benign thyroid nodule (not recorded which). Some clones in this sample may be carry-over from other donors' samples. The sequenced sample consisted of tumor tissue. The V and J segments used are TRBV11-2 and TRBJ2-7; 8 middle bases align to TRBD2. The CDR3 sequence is CASSFWGTRTNEQYF. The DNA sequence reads TGTGCCAGCAGCTTTTGGGGGACTAGGACCAACGAGCAGTACTTC.